This T cell receptor beta chain was observed in a study of regulatory T cells in long-lasting Graves disease. Whole-study findings and limits: There were preferences for TRBV28, TRBJ1-2 and TRBJ2-5 in persistent disease.

Regarding this clonotype: Antigen specificity is unknown.

Combining iRepertoire HTBI primers with Arm-PCR of CDR3 regions, the authors built TCR beta libraries. TCRdb re-called the multiplex PCR reads with MiXCR, one entry per CDR3 protein. The data hold around 480,000 distinct CDR3 sequences, with roughly 17% observed a single time. Time point noted: newly diagnosed GD, antithyroid drugs for less than 3 months. PBMC-derived RNA was used for the TCR library. A volume of roughly 8.4 milliliters of peripheral blood was collected in EDTA tubes. Germline V lookup: CDR1 SGHRS, CDR2 YFSETQ. The V and J ends lost 0 bases and 6 bases respectively, with 12 bases between them. The CDR3 consists of 15 residues. The same data also went into a second study, on T cells in Graves' hyperthyroidism and ophthalmopathy. From that study: The HTBI set primed first-round TCR CDR3 RT-PCR.

The V and J genes are TRBV5-1 and TRBJ1-4; the D gene is possibly TRBD1 (6 bases). The sample was peripheral blood mononuclear cells (PBMCs), taken at new diagnosis, from a patient treated with antithyroid drugs. The origin of this receptor is a middle-aged man with Graves disease. For the CDR3, the DNA is TGCGCCAGCAGCTTGGCCTTGGGGGGCCATGAAAAACTGTTTTTT. Protein: CASSLALGGHEKLFF.